The next 20 T cell receptor beta chains were all read from a single sample in a study of PD-1 blockade in classical Hodgkin lymphoma. The time point is: cycle 4 day 1 (C4D1), after 5 to 7 weeks of nivolumab. The patients all showed relapse after autologous stem cell transplantation, while their brentuximab vedotin exposure varied. Using immunoSEQ multiplex PCR, the repertoire was profiled, and TCRdb retains in-frame clones only, with some absent. The data hold about 24,000 clones, with roughly 80% observed a single time. Specimen: peripheral blood mononuclear cells (PBMCs), collected before the fourth cycle of nivolumab. The receptors come from a human donor with classical Hodgkin lymphoma.

The chain combines TRBV9 with TRBJ1-6; D is undetermined. The CDR3 sequence is 15 residues long. V lost 3 bases to trimming and J lost 6 bases, with 13 bases between them. Looked up from germline, CDR1 is SGDLS and CDR2 is YYNGEE. Here the CDR3 reads CASSARAGFNSPLHF. The CDR3 nucleotides read TGTGCCAGCAGCGCCCGGGCCGGTTTTAATTCACCCCTCCACTTT.

The chain couples TRBV7-2 to TRBJ2-4; TRBD2 might be the D (6 bases). This CDR3 is 16 amino acids long. Trimming took 7 bases from V and 5 from J, leaving 21 bases between them. The germline V gene has CDR1 SGHTA and CDR2 FQGNSA. CDR3 protein: CASNPGRGKGQNIQYF. As DNA, the CDR3 is TGTGCCAGCAACCCAGGGCGGGGAAAAGGACAAAACATTCAGTACTTC.

This chain joins TRBV29-1 and TRBJ1-2; 7 positions agree with TRBD1. The junction had 1 base not matched to a gene; V was cut back by 3 bases and J by 0 bases. Per the germline V gene, CDR1 is SQVTM and CDR2 is ANQGSEA. This CDR3 spans 13 amino acids. The CDR3 loop reads CSVEGTANYGYTF. CDR3 DNA: TGCAGCGTTGAGGGGACAGCTAACTATGGCTACACCTTC.

By frequency in the sample, this clone is medium-sized. The chain combines TRBV19 with TRBJ2-6; perhaps TRBD1 as D (7 bases). The ends were cut back, 5 bases at V and 0 bases at J, with 11 bases in the middle. Germline lookup yields CDR1 LNHDA and CDR2 SQIVND (reference sequence). The CDR3 covers 16 residues. CDR3 DNA: TGTGCCAGTAGTGCGGGACAGAACTCTGGGGCCAACGTCCTGACTTTC. This gives the protein CASSAGQNSGANVLTF.

The chain recombines TRBV10-1 with TRBJ2-2; 7 bases are shared with TRBD1. V was clipped by 4 bases and J by 5 bases; unmatched bases: 4. The CDR3 spans 14 residues. Per the germline V gene, CDR1 is WNHNN and CDR2 is SYGVQD (reference sequence). The CDR3 DNA reads TGCGCCAGCAGTGGGAGACAGGGAACCGGGGAGCTGTTTTTT. Translated, it gives CASSGRQGTGELFF.

This clone showed up just a few times. The CDR3 is CATSWGPGPYSNQPQHF. The CDR3 region has the DNA TGTGCCACCAGCTGGGGCCCCGGTCCCTATAGCAATCAGCCCCAGCATTTT. This rearrangement joins TRBV15 to TRBJ1-5; TRBD1 is a possible D gene (5 bases). The CDR3 consists of 17 residues. The germline V and J ends were trimmed by 5 bases and 0 bases, with 17 bases remaining between them. In germline, CDR1 is LNHNV, CDR2 YYDKDF (reference sequence).

Concerning this clone: The conserved phenylalanine or tryptophan is not found at the CDR3 terminus, so this likely reflects a read error. V and J are TRBV5-8 and TRBJ1-2; 10 bases line up with TRBD1. Trimming cost V 4 bases and J 2 bases; bases outside gene matches: 8. Looked up from germline, CDR1 is SGHTS and CDR2 is YDEGEE. The CDR3 is 16 amino acids. The CDR3 DNA is TGTGCCAGCAGCAGGGGACAGGGGTGGTCAAACTATGGCTACACCCTC. Its protein product is CASSRGQGWSNYGYTL.

The rearrangement joins TRBV6-1 to TRBJ2-3, with 7 bases matching TRBD1. CDR1 MNHNS and CDR2 SASEGT come from the germline V gene. The CDR3 contains 14 residues. Unmatched junction bases numbered 5, after V lost 8 bases and J lost 0 bases. CDR3 residues: CASRGGLSTDTQYF. DNA for the CDR3: TGTGCCAGCCGAGGGGGCCTCAGCACAGATACGCAGTATTTT.

This chain connects TRBV6-5 to TRBJ1-1; D not certain. The ends were cut back, 3 bases at V and 0 bases at J, with 5 bases in the middle. The CDR3 contains 13 residues. Germline CDR1 is MNHEY and CDR2 is SVGAGI. CDR3 coding DNA: TGTGCCAGCAGTTATGACGTGAACACTGAAGCTTTCTTT. Protein product: CASSYDVNTEAFF.

The chain combines TRBV2 with TRBJ1-2; 11 bases map to TRBD1. The CDR3 totals 13 residues. V shed 5 bases and J 5 bases; nucleotides not matched to a gene: 1. Germline V gene data show CDR1 as SNHLY and CDR2 as FYNNEI. Here the CDR3 reads CASSWDRGYGYTF. In nucleotides, the CDR3 is TGTGCCAGCAGTTGGGACAGGGGGTATGGCTACACCTTC.

The rearrangement uses TRBV28 and TRBJ2-7; D is possibly TRBD2 (5 bases). The CDR3 extends over 13 amino acids. The V gene lost 7 bases and the J gene lost 10 bases, with 20 bases spanning the gap. Germline V CDR1 and CDR2: MDHEN, SYDVKM. The chain's CDR3 is CASTYNGGMEQYF. The CDR3 DNA sequence: TGTGCCAGCACTTACAATGGAGGAATGGAACAGTACTTC.

By share, this clone counts as medium-sized. The junction differs from germline at one of its ends, possibly a read error. The rearrangement joins TRBV6-1 to TRBJ1-2; 12 bases fit TRBD1. The CDR3 is 13 residues long. Germline CDR1 and CDR2: MNHNS and SASEGT. The CDR3 DNA follows: TGTGCCAGCAGGGAAGGGACAGGGGGCGGCTACACCTTC. Residues: CASREGTGGGYTF.

The chain carries TRBV11-3 and TRBJ2-7, with D tentatively TRBD2 (6 bases). Trimming cost V 4 bases and J 2 bases, with 24 bases left between them. CDR1 is SGHNT, CDR2 YENEEA, per germline. The CDR3 is 18 residues long. CDR3 in amino acids: CASSSSPWVRSGTYEQYF. CDR3 in DNA: TGTGCCAGCAGCTCCTCCCCCTGGGTGCGTAGCGGAACCTACGAGCAGTACTTC.

Here the CDR3 DNA reads TGTGCCAGCAGTGGGGCCCCGGGGTCTGGGGCCAACGTCCTGACTTTC. As protein: CASSGAPGSGANVLTF. The rearrangement links TRBV6-6 to TRBJ2-6; perhaps D is TRBD1 or TRBD2 (5 bases each). The CDR3 runs to 16 residues. With 5 bases removed from V and 1 base from J, the gap between germline ends came to 12 bases. Per germline, CDR1 MNHNY and CDR2 SVGAGI (reference sequence).

The chain joins TRBV7-9 to TRBJ2-7; 9 bases are a match to TRBD1. The CDR3 is 16 residues long. Germline values: CDR1 SEHNR, CDR2 FQNEAQ (reference sequence). The J segment lost 0 bases and the V segment lost 1 base, leaving 4 bases of the junction unmatched. The CDR3 bases are TGTGCCAGCAGCTTAGGGGACAGGGCTAGCTCCTACGAGCAGTACTTC. Protein sequence: CASSLGDRASSYEQYF.

This sequence joins TRBV21-1 and TRBJ1-2. TRBV21-1 is reported as a pseudogene. This CDR3 is 14 amino acids long. The CDR3 sequence: CASSKEGGRDGYTF. The CDR3 DNA reads TGTGCCAGCAGCAAAGAGGGGGGAAGAGATGGCTACACCTTC.

The V gene is TRBV5-1, the J gene TRBJ1-1, with D possibly matching TRBD1 (5 bases). Germline CDR1 is SGHRS and CDR2 is YFSETQ. This CDR3 is 14 amino acids long. V was pared by 2 bases and J by 0 bases, with 8 bases between. The DNA for the CDR3 is TGCGCCAGCAGCTTATCAGGGTTGAACACTGAAGCTTTCTTT. Protein product: CASSLSGLNTEAFF.

V is TRBV7-8 and J is TRBJ2-5; TRBD2 matches at 13 bases. J gave up 3 bases and V 3 bases, and 1 base lay outside the gene matches. The germline V gene encodes CDR1 SGHVS and CDR2 FQNEAQ. This CDR3 comprises 15 residues. As DNA, the CDR3 is TGTGCCAGCAGCTTGGGACTAGCGGGGAAAGAGACCCAGTACTTC. It translates to CASSLGLAGKETQYF.

The chain uses TRBV10-1 and TRBJ2-2; 10 bases fit TRBD2. With 3 bases clipped from V and 5 bases from J, the junction kept 3 bases outside the gene matches. The CDR3 is 15 residues long. Germline values: CDR1 WNHNN, CDR2 SYGVQD (reference sequence). The CDR3 region is CASSEAGGPTGELFF. The CDR3 DNA follows: TGCGCCAGCAGTGAAGCGGGGGGGCCGACCGGGGAGCTGTTTTTT.

V is TRBV5-1 and J is TRBJ2-7; TRBD1 matches 8 bases. Germline CDR1 and CDR2: SGHRS and YFSETQ. V gave up 4 bases and J gave up 1 base; unmatched junction bases: 7. The CDR3 consists of 15 residues. The CDR3 nucleotides read TGCGCCAGCAGCCCGGACAGGGTGGGGTCCTACGAGCAGTACTTC. As protein: CASSPDRVGSYEQYF.